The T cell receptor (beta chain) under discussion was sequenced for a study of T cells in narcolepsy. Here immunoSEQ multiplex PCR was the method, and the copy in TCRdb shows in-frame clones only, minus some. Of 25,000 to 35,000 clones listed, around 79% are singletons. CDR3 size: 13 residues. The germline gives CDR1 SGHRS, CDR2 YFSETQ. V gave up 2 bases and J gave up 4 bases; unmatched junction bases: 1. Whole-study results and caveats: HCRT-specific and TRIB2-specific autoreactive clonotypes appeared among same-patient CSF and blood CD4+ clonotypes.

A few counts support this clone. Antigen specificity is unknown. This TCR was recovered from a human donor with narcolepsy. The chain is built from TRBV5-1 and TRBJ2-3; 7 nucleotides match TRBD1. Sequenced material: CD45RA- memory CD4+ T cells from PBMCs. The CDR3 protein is CASSFRGPDTQYF. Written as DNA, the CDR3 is TGCGCCAGCAGCTTTAGGGGGCCAGATACGCAGTATTTT.